This TCR beta chain is from a study of patients and donors after allogeneic stem cell transplantation. Via MiXCR, TCRdb re-called the RT-PCR reads, giving one row per CDR3 protein. The sample lists 200,000 to 250,000 distinct CDR3 sequences, roughly an eighth seen once, with roughly 11% in the top ten. Trimming removed 2 bases from V and 5 bases from J, with 12 bases in between. Germline V CDR1 and CDR2: SGHAT, FQDESV (reference sequence). CDR3 length: 14 residues. This clonotype was counted a few times. The origin of this receptor is a human donor who was either an allogeneic HSCT recipient or a stem cell or donor lymphocyte infusion donor (not recorded which). It is not recorded whose cells these are; they may come from a transplant donor. The chain recombines TRBV11-1 with TRBJ2-5; D is uncertain. Input material: blood, either unsorted or a sorted T cell fraction (not recorded which). The CDR3, as DNA: TGTGCCAGCAGCTTATCAACCTCAGCGGAGACCCAGTACTTC. Protein product: CASSLSTSAETQYF.